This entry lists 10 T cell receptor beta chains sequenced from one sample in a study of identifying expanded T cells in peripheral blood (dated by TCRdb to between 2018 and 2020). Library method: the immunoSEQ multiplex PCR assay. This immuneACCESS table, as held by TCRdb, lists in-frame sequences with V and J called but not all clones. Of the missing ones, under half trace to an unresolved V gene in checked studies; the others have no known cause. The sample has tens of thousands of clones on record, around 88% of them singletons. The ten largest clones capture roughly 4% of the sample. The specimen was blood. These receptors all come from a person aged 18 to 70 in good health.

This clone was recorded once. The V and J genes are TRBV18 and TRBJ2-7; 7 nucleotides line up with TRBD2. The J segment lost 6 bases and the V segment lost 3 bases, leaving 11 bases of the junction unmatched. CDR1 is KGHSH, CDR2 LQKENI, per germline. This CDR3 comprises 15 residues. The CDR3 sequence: CASSPPGLPSLEQYF. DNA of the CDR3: TGTGCCAGCTCACCTCCGGGACTACCTTCCCTCGAGCAGTACTTC.

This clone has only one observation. The CDR3 region has the DNA TGTGCCAGCAGCGTAGCTCCGGCCGGCAATCAGCCCCAGCATTTT. Its translation: CASSVAPAGNQPQHF. The rearrangement uses TRBV9 and TRBJ1-5, with D unresolved. This CDR3 contains 15 residues. V lost 0 bases to trimming and J lost 2 bases, with 9 bases between them. CDR1 SGDLS and CDR2 YYNGEE come from the germline V gene.

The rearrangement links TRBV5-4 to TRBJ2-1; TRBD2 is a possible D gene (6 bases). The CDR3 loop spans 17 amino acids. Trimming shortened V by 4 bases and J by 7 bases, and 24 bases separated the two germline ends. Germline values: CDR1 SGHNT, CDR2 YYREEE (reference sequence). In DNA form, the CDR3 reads TGTGCCAGCAGCCCTGTGGGTGACGGGGGATGGAGGAATGAGCAGTTCTTC. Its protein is CASSPVGDGGWRNEQFF.

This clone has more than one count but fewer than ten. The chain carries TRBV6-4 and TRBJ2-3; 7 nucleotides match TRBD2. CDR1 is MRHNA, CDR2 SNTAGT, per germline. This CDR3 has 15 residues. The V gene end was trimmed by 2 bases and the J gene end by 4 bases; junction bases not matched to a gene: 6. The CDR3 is CASSDDSGGPDTQYF. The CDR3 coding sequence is TGTGCCAGCAGTGACGATTCGGGAGGCCCAGATACGCAGTATTTT.

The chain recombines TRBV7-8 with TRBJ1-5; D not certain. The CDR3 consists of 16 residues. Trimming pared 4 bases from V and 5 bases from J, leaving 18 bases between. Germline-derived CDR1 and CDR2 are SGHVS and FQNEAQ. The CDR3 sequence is CASSSHRVRSDQPQHF. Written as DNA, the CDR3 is TGTGCCAGCAGCTCACACAGAGTCCGGTCCGATCAGCCCCAGCATTTT. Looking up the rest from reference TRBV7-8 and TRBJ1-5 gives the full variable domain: GAGVSQSPRYKVAKRGQDVALRCDPISGHVSLFWYQQALGQGPEFLTYFQNEAQLDKSGLPSDRFFAERPEGSVSTLKIQRTQQEDSAVYLCASSSHRVRSDQPQHFGDGTRLSIL.

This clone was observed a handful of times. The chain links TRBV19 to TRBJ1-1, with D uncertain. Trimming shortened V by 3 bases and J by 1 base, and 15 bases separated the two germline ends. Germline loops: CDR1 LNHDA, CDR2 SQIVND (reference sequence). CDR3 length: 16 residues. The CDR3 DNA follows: TGTGCCAGTAGTATGCTTGGATTGGGCGAGAACACTGAAGCTTTCTTT. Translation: CASSMLGLGENTEAFF.

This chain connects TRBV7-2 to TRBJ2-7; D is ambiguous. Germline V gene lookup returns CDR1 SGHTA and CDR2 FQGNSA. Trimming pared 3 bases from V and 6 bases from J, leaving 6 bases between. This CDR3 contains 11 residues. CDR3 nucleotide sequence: TGTGCCAGCAGCTTGTCTCGCGAGCAGTACTTC. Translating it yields CASSLSREQYF.

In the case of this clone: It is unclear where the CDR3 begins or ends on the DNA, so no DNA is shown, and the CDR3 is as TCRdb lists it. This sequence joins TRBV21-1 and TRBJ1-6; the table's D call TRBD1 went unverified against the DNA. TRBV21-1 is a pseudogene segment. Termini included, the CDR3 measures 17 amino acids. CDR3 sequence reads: CASSKVGPGAYNSPLHF.

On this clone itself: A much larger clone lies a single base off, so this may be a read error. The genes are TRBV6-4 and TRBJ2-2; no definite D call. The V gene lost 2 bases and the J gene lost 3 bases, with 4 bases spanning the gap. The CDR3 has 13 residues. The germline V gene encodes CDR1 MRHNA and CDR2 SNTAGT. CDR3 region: CASSDMDTGELFF. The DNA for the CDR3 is TGTGCCAGCAGTGACATGGACACCGGGGAGCTGTTTTTT.

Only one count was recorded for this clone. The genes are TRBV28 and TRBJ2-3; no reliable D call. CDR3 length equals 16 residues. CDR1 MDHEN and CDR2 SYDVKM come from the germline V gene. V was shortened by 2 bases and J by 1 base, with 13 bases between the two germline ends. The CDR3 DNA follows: TGTGCCAGCAGTTTAAGAGATCCTGGGGGCACAGATACGCAGTATTTT. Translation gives CASSLRDPGGTDTQYF.